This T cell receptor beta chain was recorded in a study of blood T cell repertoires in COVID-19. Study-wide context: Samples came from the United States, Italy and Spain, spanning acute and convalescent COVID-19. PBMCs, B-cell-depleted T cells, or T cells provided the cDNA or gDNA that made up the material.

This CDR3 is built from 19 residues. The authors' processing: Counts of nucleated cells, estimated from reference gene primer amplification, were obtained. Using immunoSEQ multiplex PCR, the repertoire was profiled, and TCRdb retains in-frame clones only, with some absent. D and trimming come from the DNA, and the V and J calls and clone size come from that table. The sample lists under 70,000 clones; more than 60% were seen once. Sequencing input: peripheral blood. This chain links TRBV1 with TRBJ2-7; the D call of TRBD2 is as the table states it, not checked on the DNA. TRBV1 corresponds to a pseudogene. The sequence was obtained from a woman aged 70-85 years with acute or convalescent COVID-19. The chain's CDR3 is CTSSRQRPRGLAGCYEQYV. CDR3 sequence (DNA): TGCACCAGCAGCCGACAACGGCCGAGGGGACTAGCGGGGTGCTACGAGCAGTACGTC.